The clone carrying this T cell receptor beta chain was seen repeatedly, ten times or more. Its antigen is currently unknown. This sample is drawn from a study of early T cells in non-severe SARS-CoV-2 infection. Findings and caveats of the study: Private and CD4 specificities were missed by VDJdb matching, which favored anti-spike CD8 responses.

The CDR3 has 16 amino acids. The V gene lost 4 bases and the J gene lost 0 bases, with 14 bases spanning the gap. Germline CDR1 reads SGDLS; CDR2 reads YYNGEE. TCRdb independently ran MiXCR on the 5' RACE reads; one entry per CDR3 protein. The sample carries tens of thousands of distinct CDR3 sequences, 4% to 5% recorded once. The clonotype was recovered from an adult who was a healthcare worker with PCR-confirmed SARS-CoV-2 infection or an uninfected control (not recorded which). Sequencing used whole blood. This chain joins TRBV9 and TRBJ2-1, with D possibly being TRBD1 (6 bases). In DNA, the CDR3 is TGTGCCAGCAGCTTAAGACAGGCCAGCTCCTACAATGAGCAGTTCTTC. Translation gives CASSLRQASSYNEQFF.